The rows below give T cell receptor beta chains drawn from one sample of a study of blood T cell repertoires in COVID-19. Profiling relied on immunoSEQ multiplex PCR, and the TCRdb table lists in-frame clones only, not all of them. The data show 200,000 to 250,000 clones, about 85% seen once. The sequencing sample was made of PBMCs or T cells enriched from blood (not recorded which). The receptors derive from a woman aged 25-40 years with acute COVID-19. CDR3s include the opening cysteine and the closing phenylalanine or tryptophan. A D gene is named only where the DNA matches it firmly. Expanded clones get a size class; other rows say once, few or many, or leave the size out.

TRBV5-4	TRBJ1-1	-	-	CASRSGQNTEAFF	TGTGCCAGCAGATCGGGACAGAACACTGAAGCTTTCTTT
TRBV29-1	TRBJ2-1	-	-	CSVAGERGLSYNEQFF	TGCAGCGTTGCAGGGGAGCGGGGATTATCCTACAATGAGCAGTTCTTC
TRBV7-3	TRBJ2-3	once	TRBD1	CASSAGTGEDTQYF	TGTGCCAGCAGCGCCGGGACAGGGGAGGATACGCAGTATTTT
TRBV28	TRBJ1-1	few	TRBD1	CASRQGAVAFF	TGTGCCAGCAGGCAGGGGGCTGTAGCTTTCTTT
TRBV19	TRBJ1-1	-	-	CASSMLQPNTEAFF	TGTGCCAGTAGTATGCTACAGCCAAACACTGAAGCTTTCTTT
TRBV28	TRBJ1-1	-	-	CASSFFQGTTEAFF	TGTGCCAGCAGTTTCTTCCAGGGTACCACTGAAGCTTTCTTT
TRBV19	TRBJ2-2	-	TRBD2	CASSRTSGGILTGELFF	TGTGCCAGTAGTAGGACTAGCGGGGGGATCTTAACCGGGGAGCTGTTTTTT
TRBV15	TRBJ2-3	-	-	CATSRDLIAGTDTQYF	TGTGCCACCAGCAGAGACCTAATAGCGGGCACAGATACGCAGTATTTT
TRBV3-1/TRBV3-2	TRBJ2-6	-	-	CASSPQSSGANVLTF	TGTGCCAGCAGCCCACAGAGCTCTGGGGCCAACGTCCTGACTTTC
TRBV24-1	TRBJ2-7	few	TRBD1	CATSDSGQGGEQYF	TGTGCCACCAGTGATTCGGGACAGGGTGGCGAGCAGTACTTC
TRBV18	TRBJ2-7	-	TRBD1	CASSSTTGGGEQYF	TGTGCCAGCTCATCGACGACAGGGGGCGGCGAGCAGTACTTC
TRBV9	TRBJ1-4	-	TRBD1	CASSVAHDRDVEKLFF	TGTGCCAGCAGCGTAGCCCATGACAGGGATGTCGAAAAACTGTTTTTT
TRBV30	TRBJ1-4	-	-	CAWKGGYNEKLFF	TGTGCCTGGAAGGGAGGGTACAACGAAAAACTGTTTTTT
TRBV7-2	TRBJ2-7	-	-	CASSFVSYEQYF	TGTGCCAGCAGCTTCGTCTCCTACGAGCAGTACTTC
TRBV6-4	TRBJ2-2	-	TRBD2	CASSETSGTGELFF	TGTGCCAGCAGTGAGACTAGCGGCACCGGGGAGCTGTTTTTT
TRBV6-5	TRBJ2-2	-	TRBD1	CASRTGGVGTGELFF	TGTGCCAGCAGGACAGGGGGCGTCGGCACCGGGGAGCTGTTTTTT
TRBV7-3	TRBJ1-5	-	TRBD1	CASSLNSGRRYPGTAIYSNQPQHF	TGTGCCAGCAGCTTAAATTCGGGCAGACGATATCCCGGGACAGCGATTTATAGCAATCAGCCCCAGCATTTT
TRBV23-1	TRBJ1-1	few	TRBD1	CASSRGQGAGVNTEAFF	TGCGCCAGCAGTCGTGGACAGGGGGCGGGGGTGAACACTGAAGCTTTCTTT
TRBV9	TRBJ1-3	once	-	CASRPEVGAGNTIYF	TGTGCCAGCAGACCCGAAGTAGGGGCGGGAAACACCATATATTTT
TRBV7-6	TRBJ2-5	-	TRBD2	CASSPFWTSGGETQYF	TGTGCCAGCAGCCCCTTCTGGACTAGCGGCGGGGAGACCCAGTACTTC
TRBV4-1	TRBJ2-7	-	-	CASSQDLGFSYEQYF	TGCGCCAGCAGCCAAGATCTCGGGTTTAGCTACGAGCAGTACTTC
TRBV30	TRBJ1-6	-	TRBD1	CAWSVGGESPLHF	TGTGCCTGGAGTGTAGGGGGCGAATCACCCCTCCACTTT
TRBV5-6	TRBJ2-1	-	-	CASRRTGYNEQFF	TGTGCCAGCAGAAGGACTGGTTACAATGAGCAGTTCTTC
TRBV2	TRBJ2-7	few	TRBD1	CATMTGGTYEQYF	TGTGCCACCATGACAGGGGGGACCTACGAGCAGTACTTC
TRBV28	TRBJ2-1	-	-	CAGSASLLLVGNEQFF	TGTGCCGGCAGTGCCTCGCTTTTGCTAGTTGGCAATGAGCAGTTCTTC
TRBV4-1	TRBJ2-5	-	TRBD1	CASSQDPGDRGVRETQYF	TGCGCCAGCAGCCAAGATCCCGGGGACAGGGGCGTACGAGAGACCCAGTACTTC